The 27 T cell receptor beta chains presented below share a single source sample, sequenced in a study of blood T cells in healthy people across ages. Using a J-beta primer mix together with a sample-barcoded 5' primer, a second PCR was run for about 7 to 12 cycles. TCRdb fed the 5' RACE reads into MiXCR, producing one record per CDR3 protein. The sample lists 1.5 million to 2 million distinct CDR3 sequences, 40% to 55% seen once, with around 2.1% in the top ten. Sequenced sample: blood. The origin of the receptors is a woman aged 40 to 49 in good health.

The CDR3 spells CASSLNGWEAFF. CDR3 DNA: TGTGCCAGCAGCTTAAACGGATGGGAAGCTTTCTTT. The chain links TRBV7-9 to TRBJ1-1; D remains unclear. V shed 2 bases and J shed 8 bases, with 9 bases lying between them. Germline V gene data show CDR1 as SEHNR and CDR2 as FQNEAQ (reference sequence). The CDR3 length is 12 residues. The entire variable domain, with the rest obtained from reference TRBV7-9 and TRBJ1-1, is as follows: DTGVSQNPRHKITKRGQNVTFRCDPISEHNRLYWYRQTLGQGPEFLTYFQNEAQLEKSRLLSDRFSAERPKGSFSTLEIQRTEQGDSAMYLCASSLNGWEAFFGQGTRLTVV.

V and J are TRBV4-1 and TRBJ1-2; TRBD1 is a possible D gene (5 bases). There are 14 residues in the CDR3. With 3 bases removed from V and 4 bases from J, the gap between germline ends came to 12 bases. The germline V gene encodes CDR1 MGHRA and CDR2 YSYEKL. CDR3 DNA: TGCGCCAGCAGCCATCAGGGATACGGCTATGGCTACACCTTC. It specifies CASSHQGYGYGYTF.

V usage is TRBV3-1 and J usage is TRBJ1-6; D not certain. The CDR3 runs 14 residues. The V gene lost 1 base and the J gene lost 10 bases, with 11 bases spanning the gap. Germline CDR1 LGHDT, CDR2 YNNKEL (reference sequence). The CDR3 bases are TGTGCCAGCAGCCAAGGCCACCAAAGGTCACCCCTCCACTTT. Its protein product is CASSQGHQRSPLHF. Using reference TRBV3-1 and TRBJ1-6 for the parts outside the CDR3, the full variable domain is DTAVSQTPKYLVTQMGNDKSIKCEQNLGHDTMYWYKQDSKKFLKIMFSYNNKELIINETVPNRFSPKSPDKAHLNLHINSLELGDSAVYFCASSQGHQRSPLHFGNGTRLTVT.

The CDR3, as DNA: TGCGCCAGCAGCCGGAAGAGGGACGGAAATCAGCCCCAGCATTTT. Amino acid sequence: CASSRKRDGNQPQHF. The V gene is TRBV4-3, the J gene TRBJ1-5, with a tentative D call TRBD1 (5 bases). Germline-derived CDR1 and CDR2 are LGHNA and YSLEER. V lost 4 bases and J 4 bases, leaving 14 bases between the germline ends. CDR3 size: 15 residues.

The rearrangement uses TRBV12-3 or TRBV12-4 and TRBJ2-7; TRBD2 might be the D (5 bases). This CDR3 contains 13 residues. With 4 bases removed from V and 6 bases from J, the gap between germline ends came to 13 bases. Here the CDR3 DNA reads TGTGCCAGCAGTTCACCGGGGTCGAGCGAGCAGTACTTC. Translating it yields CASSSPGSSEQYF.

CDR3 DNA: TGTGCCAGCAGTTCCCCCGGGGCCGGGAATGAGCAGTTCTTC. The encoded protein is CASSSPGAGNEQFF. The chain carries TRBV28 and TRBJ2-1; possibly TRBD1 or TRBD2 for D (5 bases each). The germline V and J ends were trimmed by 4 bases and 7 bases, with 14 bases remaining between them. The CDR3 runs 14 residues. Germline V lookup: CDR1 MDHEN, CDR2 SYDVKM.

The CDR3 DNA sequence: TGCGCCAGCAGCTTGACTAGCGGGGAGACAGATACGCAGTATTTT. Its protein is CASSLTSGETDTQYF. V and J are TRBV5-1 and TRBJ2-3; 10 nucleotides agree with TRBD2. V gave up 1 base and J gave up 3 bases; unmatched junction bases: 2. The CDR3 is 15 residues long. Looked up from germline, CDR1 is SGHRS and CDR2 is YFSETQ.

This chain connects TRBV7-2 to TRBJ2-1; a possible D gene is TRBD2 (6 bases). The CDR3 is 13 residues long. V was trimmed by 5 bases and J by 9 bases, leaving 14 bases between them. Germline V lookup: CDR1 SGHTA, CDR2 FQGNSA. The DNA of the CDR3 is TGTGCCAGCAGCGCCGGGACTCTCCCTGAGCAGTTCTTC. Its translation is CASSAGTLPEQFF.

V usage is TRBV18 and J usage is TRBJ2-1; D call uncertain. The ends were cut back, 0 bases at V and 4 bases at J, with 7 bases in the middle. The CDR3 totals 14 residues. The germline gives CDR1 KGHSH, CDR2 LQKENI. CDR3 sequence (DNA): TGTGCCAGCTCACCACCGTCACAATACAATGAGCAGTTCTTC. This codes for CASSPPSQYNEQFF.

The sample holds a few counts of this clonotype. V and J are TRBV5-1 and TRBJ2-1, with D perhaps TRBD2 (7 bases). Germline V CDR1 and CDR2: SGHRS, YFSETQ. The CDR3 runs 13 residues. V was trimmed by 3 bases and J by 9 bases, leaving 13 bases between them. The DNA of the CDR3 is TGCGCCAGCAGCTCAAGGGGGGGAGGTGAGCAGTTCTTC. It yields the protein CASSSRGGGEQFF.

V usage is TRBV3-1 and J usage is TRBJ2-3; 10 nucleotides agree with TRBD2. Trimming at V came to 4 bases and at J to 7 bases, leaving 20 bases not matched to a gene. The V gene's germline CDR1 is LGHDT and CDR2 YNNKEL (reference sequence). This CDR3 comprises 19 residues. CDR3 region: CASSLRARSEAGGLYTQYF. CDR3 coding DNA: TGTGCCAGCAGCCTAAGAGCCAGGAGCGAAGCGGGGGGGCTGTATACGCAGTATTTT.

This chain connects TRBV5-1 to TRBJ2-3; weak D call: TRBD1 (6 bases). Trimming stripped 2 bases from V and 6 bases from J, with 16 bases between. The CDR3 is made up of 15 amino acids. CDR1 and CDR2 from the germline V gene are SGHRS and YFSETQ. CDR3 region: CASSFTAGVTDTQYF. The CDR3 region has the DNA TGCGCCAGCAGCTTCACAGCAGGGGTAACGGATACGCAGTATTTT.

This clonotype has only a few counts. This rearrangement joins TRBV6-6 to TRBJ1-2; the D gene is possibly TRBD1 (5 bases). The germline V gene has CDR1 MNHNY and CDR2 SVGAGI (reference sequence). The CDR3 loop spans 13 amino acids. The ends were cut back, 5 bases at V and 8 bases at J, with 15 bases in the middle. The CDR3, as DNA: TGTGCCAGCAGTCAGACAGTCCCCTGGGGCTACACCTTC. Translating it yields CASSQTVPWGYTF.

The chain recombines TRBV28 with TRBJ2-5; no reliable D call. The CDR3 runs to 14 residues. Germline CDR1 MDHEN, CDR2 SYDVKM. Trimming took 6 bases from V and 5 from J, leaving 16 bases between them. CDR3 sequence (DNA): TGTGCCAGCAGACCTATATACCCGCGGGAGACCCAGTACTTC. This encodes CASRPIYPRETQYF.

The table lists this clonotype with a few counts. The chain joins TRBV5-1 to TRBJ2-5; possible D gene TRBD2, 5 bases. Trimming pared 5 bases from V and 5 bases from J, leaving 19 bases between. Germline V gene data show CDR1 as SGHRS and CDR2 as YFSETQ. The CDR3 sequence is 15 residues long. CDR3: CASSAGGPVRETQYF. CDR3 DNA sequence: TGCGCCAGCAGTGCGGGCGGGCCAGTCCGGGAGACCCAGTACTTC.

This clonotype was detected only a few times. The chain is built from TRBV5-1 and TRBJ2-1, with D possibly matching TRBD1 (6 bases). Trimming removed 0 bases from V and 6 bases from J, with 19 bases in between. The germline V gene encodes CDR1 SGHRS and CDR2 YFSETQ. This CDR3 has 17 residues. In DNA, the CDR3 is TGCGCCAGCAGCTTGGTGCACACAGGGCAGTTAGGCAATGAGCAGTTCTTC. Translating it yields CASSLVHTGQLGNEQFF. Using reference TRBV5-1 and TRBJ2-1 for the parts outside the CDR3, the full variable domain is KAGVTQTPRYLIKTRGQQVTLSCSPISGHRSVSWYQQTPGQGLQFLFEYFSETQRNKGNFPGRFSGRQFSNSRSEMNVSTLELGDSALYLCASSLVHTGQLGNEQFFGPGTRLTVL.

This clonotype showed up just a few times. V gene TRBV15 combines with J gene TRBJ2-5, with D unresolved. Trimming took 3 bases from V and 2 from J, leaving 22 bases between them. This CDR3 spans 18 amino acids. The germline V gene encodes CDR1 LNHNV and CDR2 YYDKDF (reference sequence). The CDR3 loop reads CATSSSLRISAIQETQYF. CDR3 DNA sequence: TGTGCCACCAGCAGTAGCCTCAGGATCTCGGCAATTCAAGAGACCCAGTACTTC.

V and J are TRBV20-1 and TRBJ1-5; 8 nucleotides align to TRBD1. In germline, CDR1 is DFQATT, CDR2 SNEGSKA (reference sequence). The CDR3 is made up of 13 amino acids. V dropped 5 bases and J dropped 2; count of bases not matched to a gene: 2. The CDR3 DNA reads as TGCAGTGCTTCACAGGGGGGCAATCAGCCCCAGCATTTT. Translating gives CSASQGGNQPQHF.

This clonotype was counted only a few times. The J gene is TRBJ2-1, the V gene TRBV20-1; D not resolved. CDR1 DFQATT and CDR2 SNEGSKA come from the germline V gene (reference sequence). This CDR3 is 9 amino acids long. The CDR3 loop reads CTPLGEQFF. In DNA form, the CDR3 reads TGCACCCCCTTGGGTGAGCAGTTCTTC.

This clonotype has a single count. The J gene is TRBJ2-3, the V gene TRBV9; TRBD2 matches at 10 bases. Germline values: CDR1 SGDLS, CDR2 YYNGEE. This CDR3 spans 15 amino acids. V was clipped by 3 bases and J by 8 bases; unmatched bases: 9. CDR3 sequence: CASSGVAGGPGTQYF. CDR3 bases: TGTGCCAGCAGCGGAGTAGCGGGGGGCCCCGGTACGCAGTATTTT.

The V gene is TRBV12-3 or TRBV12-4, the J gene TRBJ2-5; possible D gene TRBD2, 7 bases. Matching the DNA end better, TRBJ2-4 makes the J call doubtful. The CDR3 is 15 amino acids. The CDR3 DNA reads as TGTGCCAGCAGTCGTGGGGGGGCCGCGGGAAACATTCAGTACTTC. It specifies CASSRGGAAGNIQYF.

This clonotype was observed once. The CDR3 here is CAISGGPEINSPLHF. CDR3 in DNA: TGTGCCATCAGTGGCGGCCCCGAGATTAATTCACCCCTCCACTTT. The rearrangement uses TRBV10-3 and TRBJ1-6; D call uncertain. Deletions cut 4 bases from V and 6 bases from J, with 13 bases between. Germline CDR1 ENHRY, CDR2 SYGVKD. This CDR3 is 15 amino acids long.

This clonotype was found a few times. CDR3 sequence (DNA): TGCGCCAGCAGCCCCTCGGGGACAGGGTTTTACGAGCAGTACTTC. Its protein is CASSPSGTGFYEQYF. This chain uses TRBV5-1 with TRBJ2-4, with 9 bases identical to TRBD1. The J call could be wrong; TRBJ2-7 is a better fit for the DNA end. Germline CDR1 reads SGHRS; CDR2 reads YFSETQ. This CDR3 spans 15 amino acids.

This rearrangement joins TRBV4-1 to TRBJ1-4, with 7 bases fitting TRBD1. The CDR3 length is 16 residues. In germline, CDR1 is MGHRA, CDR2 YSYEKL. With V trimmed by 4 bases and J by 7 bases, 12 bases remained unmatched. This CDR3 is CASSPSPGGAFEKLFF. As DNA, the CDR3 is TGCGCCAGCAGCCCTTCTCCAGGGGGGGCCTTTGAAAAACTGTTTTTT.

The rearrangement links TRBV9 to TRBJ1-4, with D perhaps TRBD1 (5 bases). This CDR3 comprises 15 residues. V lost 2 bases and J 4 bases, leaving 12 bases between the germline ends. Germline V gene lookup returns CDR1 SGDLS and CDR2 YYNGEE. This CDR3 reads CASSVRASNNEKLFF. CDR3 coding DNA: TGTGCCAGCAGCGTCAGGGCCTCCAATAATGAAAAACTGTTTTTT.

The CDR3 reads CASSPSGAGGRQTQYF. The DNA for the CDR3 is TGTGCCAGCTCGCCTAGCGGGGCCGGAGGCCGACAGACCCAGTACTTC. V gene TRBV18 combines with J gene TRBJ2-5, with 9 bases lining up with TRBD2. This CDR3 contains 16 residues. Germline CDR1 is KGHSH and CDR2 is LQKENI. The V gene end was trimmed by 6 bases and the J gene end by 6 bases; junction bases not matched to a gene: 14.

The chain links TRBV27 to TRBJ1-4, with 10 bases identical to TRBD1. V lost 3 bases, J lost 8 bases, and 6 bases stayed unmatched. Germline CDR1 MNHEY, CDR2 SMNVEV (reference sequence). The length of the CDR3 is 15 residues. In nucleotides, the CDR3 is TGTGCCAGCAGTTTTAGGACAGGGGGAGGCGAAAAACTGTTTTTT. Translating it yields CASSFRTGGGEKLFF.